The clone carrying this T cell receptor beta chain was seen at least ten times. Its antigen is not identified. This sample stems from a study of spatial heterogeneity in lung cancer. About the study: At a median of around 2 years after resection, follow-up PBMC samples were sequenced when available. The study consistently detected more beta-chain than alpha-chain sequences.

Time point in this sample: blood at routine non-recurrence follow-up after resection. Researchers sequenced whole RNA taken from tumor, nontumor lung or frozen PBMC without sorting. General observations from the study: Compared with follow-up, resection was when ubiquitous expanded tumor TCRs appeared in blood more.

TCRdb reanalysed the 5' RACE reads using MiXCR and keeps one entry per CDR3 protein. The table has tens of thousands of distinct CDR3 sequences, under 9% seen once. This sequence was found in a male donor with early-stage non-small cell lung cancer. Material: PBMCs, obtained at follow-up.

The CDR3 sequence: CAWSVVGDSRGEQYF. The DNA of the CDR3 is TGTGCCTGGAGTGTCGTCGGGGACAGCCGTGGGGAGCAGTACTTC. J is TRBJ2-7 and V is TRBV30, with 7 positions matching TRBD1. Unmatched junction bases numbered 12, after V lost 0 bases and J lost 7 bases. The CDR3 runs to 15 residues. CDR1 is GTSNPN and CDR2 is SVGIG in the germline V gene (reference sequence). Full variable domain (rest looked up from reference TRBV30 and TRBJ2-7): SQTIHQWPATLVQPVGSPLSLECTVEGTSNPNLYWYRQAAGRGLQLLFYSVGIGQISSEVPQNLSASRPQDRQFILSSKKLLLSDSGFYLCAWSVVGDSRGEQYFGPGTRLTVT.